These T cell receptor beta chains were read from a single sample in a study of long-term antiretroviral therapy in people with HIV. Sequenced by immunoSEQ multiplex PCR; TCRdb stores in-frame clones only, minus some. The sample holds 20,000 or so clones, roughly 84% seen once. Sequencing used unsorted PBMCs, obtained 0.1 years before starting antiretroviral therapy. The receptors were sampled from a man between 18 and 35 years old with HIV. The CDR3 runs from the conserved cysteine through the conserved F or W. The D gene is left open where the match is weak. Some rows have no size entry. The others give once, few or many, or a class for an expanded clone.

clone_size j_call v_call d_call cdr3_nt cdr3_aa
NA TRBJ2-3 TRBV19 NA TGTGCCAGTAGTATAGGGACAAGTACTAGCACAGATACGCAGTATTTT CASSIGTSTSTDTQYF
NA TRBJ1-1 TRBV15 NA TGTGCCACCAGCAGAGATGTGGGTTTGAACACTGAAGCTTTCTTT CATSRDVGLNTEAFF
NA TRBJ2-7 TRBV6-5 NA TGTGCCAGCAGTTACGGGAGGACGGCCCACGAGCAGTACTTC CASSYGRTAHEQYF
NA TRBJ2-1 TRBV28 NA TGTGCCAGCACTTTGGGAGGGGGAAGGAACCGGATTAATGAGCAGTTCTTC CASTLGGGRNRINEQFF
NA TRBJ2-2 TRBV27 NA TGTGCCAGCAGGAGGGAGGCCGGGGAGCTGTTTTTT CASRREAGELFF
NA TRBJ2-5 TRBV30 NA TGTGCCTGGAGTGTAAGCATGGAGACCCAGTACTTC CAWSVSMETQYF
NA TRBJ2-1 TRBV5-1 NA TGCGCCAGCAGCTGGGGGTTGGTGGAACCTTACAATGAGCAGTTCTTC CASSWGLVEPYNEQFF
NA TRBJ1-2 TRBV6-5 NA TGTGCCAGCAGGTTCTATGGCTACACCTTC CASRFYGYTF
NA TRBJ2-1 TRBV10-2 TRBD2 TGCGCCAGCAGCGGGACTAGCGGGGGTTTCCACAATGAGCAGTTCTTC CASSGTSGGFHNEQFF
NA TRBJ2-7 TRBV19 TRBD1 TGTGCCAGTGGAGACAGGGATGGGTCCTACGAGCAGTACTTC CASGDRDGSYEQYF
NA TRBJ2-2 TRBV10-1 NA TGCGCCAGCAGTGGACTAGGGAACACCGGGGAGCTGTTTTTT CASSGLGNTGELFF
NA TRBJ2-5 TRBV13 NA TGTGCCAGCAGCTCCTTCCGGAAGGGGGGGGAGACCCAGTACTTC CASSSFRKGGETQYF
NA TRBJ2-1 TRBV9 NA TGTGCCAGCAGCGTAGGGGGACCTAGTGAGCAGTTCTTC CASSVGGPSEQFF
medium-sized TRBJ1-4 TRBV7-9 NA TGTGCCAGCAGCTTAGAGGGGGGAAATAATGAAAAACTGTTTTTT CASSLEGGNNEKLFF
NA TRBJ1-5 TRBV2 NA TGTGCCAGCAGTCTGACAGGCCCTCAGCCCCAGCATTTT CASSLTGPQPQHF
NA TRBJ2-2 TRBV5-1 NA TGCGCCAGCAGCTACGGCGGAATATGGAACACCGGGGAGCTGTTTTTT CASSYGGIWNTGELFF
few TRBJ2-7 TRBV27 NA TGTGCCAGCAGTTTGGTCGAGAGCTCCTACGAGCAGTACTTC CASSLVESSYEQYF
NA TRBJ2-1 TRBV6-4 TRBD2 TGTGCCAGCAGCGCCTCTCCGGGGGGTACGGGGGATGAGCAGTTCTTC CASSASPGGTGDEQFF
few TRBJ2-7 TRBV6-5 TRBD2 TGTGCCAGCAGTTACTCGCCAGGGAGGGACGAGCAGTACTTC CASSYSPGRDEQYF
NA TRBJ1-6 TRBV19 TRBD1 TGTGCCAGTAGTATAGCAGACAGGGGGCCCTCACCCCTCCACTTT CASSIADRGPSPLHF
NA TRBJ1-1 TRBV6-5 NA TGTGCCAGCACTCCCCCCCGGGGGGGAAACACTGAAGCTTTCTTT CASTPPRGGNTEAFF
NA TRBJ2-2 TRBV27 NA TGTGCCAGCAGTTTCACTGACACCGGGGAGCTGTTTTTT CASSFTDTGELFF
once TRBJ2-5 TRBV9 TRBD2 TGTGCCAGCAGCGTATCGGGGGGAGAGACCCAGTACTTC CASSVSGGETQYF
once TRBJ2-7 TRBV13 NA TGTGCCAGCAGCTTAGGGTTTGTTCTAGAGGGCAGCGAGCAGTACTTC CASSLGFVLEGSEQYF
NA TRBJ2-1 TRBV4-2 NA TGTGCCAGCAGCCAAGATCGGGACAATGAGCAGTTCTTC CASSQDRDNEQFF
NA TRBJ2-1 TRBV5-1 NA TGCGCCAGCAGCCTTAACAATGAGCAGTTCTTC CASSLNNEQFF
NA TRBJ2-3 TRBV28 NA TGTGCCAGCAGTCACGGGGCGTCTAGCACAGATACGCAGTATTTT CASSHGASSTDTQYF
NA TRBJ1-2 TRBV29-1 NA TGCAGCGTTGATCGCCGGTCCGAAGCTAACTATGGCTACACCTTC CSVDRRSEANYGYTF
NA TRBJ2-3 TRBV6-6 TRBD2 TGTGCCAGCACTCTACTAGCGGGAGTGTCAGATACGCAGTATTTT CASTLLAGVSDTQYF
once TRBJ2-7 TRBV9 TRBD2 TGTGCCAGCAGCGGCGGGAGTTGGGCCCTACTTGGCGAGCAGTACTTC CASSGGSWALLGEQYF
once TRBJ2-2 TRBV18 TRBD2 TGTGCCAGCTCACCAACGAGCGGGACGAACACCGGGGAGCTGTTTTTT CASSPTSGTNTGELFF
medium-sized TRBJ1-1 TRBV5-1 NA TGCGCCAGCAGCTGGGGAAGTATGACTGAAGCTTTCTTT CASSWGSMTEAFF
once TRBJ2-5 TRBV11-2 NA TGTGCCAGCAGCTTAGATTGGGGGGAGACCCAGTACTTC CASSLDWGETQYF
NA TRBJ1-1 TRBV27 NA TGTGCCAGCAGTTCCCTCGGGGCGAAAGCTTTCTTT CASSSLGAKAFF
NA TRBJ2-7 TRBV19 TRBD2 TGTGCCAGTGACGCCGGCGGGGGATCCTACGAGCAGTACTTC CASDAGGGSYEQYF
NA TRBJ1-5 TRBV27 NA TGTGCCAGCAAGCAGGTTGTTAGTAGCAATCAGCCCCAGCATTTT CASKQVVSSNQPQHF
NA TRBJ1-2 TRBV7-8 TRBD1 TGTGCCAGCAGCTTAGTATCAGGGGGCCTCGCCTATGGCTACACCTTC CASSLVSGGLAYGYTF
few TRBJ1-1 TRBV19 NA TGTGCCAGTAGGGATCAAAGCCAAGCCAGGGCTGAAGCTTTCTTT CASRDQSQARAEAFF
NA TRBJ1-2 TRBV2 NA TGTGCCAGCAGTGAAGCCCATTATGGCTACACCTTC CASSEAHYGYTF
NA TRBJ1-5 TRBV19 TRBD1 TGTGCCAGTAGCAGACAGGGTGAACAGCCCCAGCATTTT CASSRQGEQPQHF
NA TRBJ2-5 TRBV5-1 NA TGCGCCAGCAGCTCCGGGCTTTCGGGAGAGACCCAGTACTTC CASSSGLSGETQYF
NA TRBJ2-1 TRBV9 NA TGTGCCAGCAGCGTAGCCCAGGAATTCTACAATGAGCAGTTCTTC CASSVAQEFYNEQFF
NA TRBJ2-7 TRBV5-1 TRBD1 TGCGCCAGCAGCCCGCTGGCTGGGACAGGGTTCTACGAGCAGTACTTC CASSPLAGTGFYEQYF
few TRBJ1-6 TRBV18 TRBD1 TGTGCCAGCTCACCTCTTGACAGGGAGTATAATTCACCCCTCCACTTT CASSPLDREYNSPLHF
NA TRBJ1-2 TRBV9 NA TGTGCCAGCAGTACAGGGTCGGTCTATGGCTACACCTTC CASSTGSVYGYTF
NA TRBJ2-1 TRBV28 NA TGTGCCAGCTCGGAGGCCTACAATGAGCAGTTCTTC CASSEAYNEQFF
NA TRBJ2-1 TRBV7-3 NA TGTGCCAGCAGCCCCAGTGGGGGCAACAATGAGCAGTTCTTC CASSPSGGNNEQFF
few TRBJ2-2 TRBV6-5 TRBD1 TGTGCCAGCAGTTTATCAGGGGGCGGTACCGGGGAGCTGTTTTTT CASSLSGGGTGELFF
NA TRBJ2-7 TRBV29-1 TRBD1 TGCAGCGCGCGGACAGGGGGGTCCTACGAGCAGTACTTC CSARTGGSYEQYF
NA TRBJ1-5 TRBV9 TRBD1 TGTGCCAGCAGCGCAAACCCAGGGGGGGATAGCAATCAGCCCCAGCATTTT CASSANPGGDSNQPQHF